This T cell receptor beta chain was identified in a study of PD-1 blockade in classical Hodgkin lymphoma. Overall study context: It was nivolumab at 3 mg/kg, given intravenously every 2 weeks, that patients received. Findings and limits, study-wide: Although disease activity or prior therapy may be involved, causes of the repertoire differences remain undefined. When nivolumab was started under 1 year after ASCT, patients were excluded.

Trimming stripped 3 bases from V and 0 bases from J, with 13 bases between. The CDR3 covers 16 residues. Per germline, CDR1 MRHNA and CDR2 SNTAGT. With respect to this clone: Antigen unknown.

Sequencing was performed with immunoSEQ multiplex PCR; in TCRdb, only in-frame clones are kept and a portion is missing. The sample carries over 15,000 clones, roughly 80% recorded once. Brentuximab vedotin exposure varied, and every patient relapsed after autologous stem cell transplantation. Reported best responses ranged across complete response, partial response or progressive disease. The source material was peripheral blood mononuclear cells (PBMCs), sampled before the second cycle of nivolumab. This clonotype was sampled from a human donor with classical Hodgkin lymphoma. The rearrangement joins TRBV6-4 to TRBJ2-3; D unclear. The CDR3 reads CASSEAHGLSTDTQYF. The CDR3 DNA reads TGTGCCAGCAGTGAAGCCCACGGGCTGAGCACAGATACGCAGTATTTT.